Listed below are T cell receptor beta chains from one sample, sequenced in a study of shared clonotypes between healthy human individuals. Sequencing was performed with immunoSEQ multiplex PCR; in TCRdb, only in-frame clones are kept and a portion is missing. Here the sample spans 2 million to 2.5 million clones, approximately 94% being singletons. Sequenced: naive CD4+ T cells from PBMCs. These receptors came from a man in his late teens or twenties in good health. Some clones in this sample may be carry-over from other donors' samples. CDR3s include the opening cysteine and the closing phenylalanine or tryptophan. Fields, in order: V gene, J gene, D gene, clone size, CDR3 protein, CDR3 DNA. D genes are given only for firm matches. Only some rows state a clone size, as once, few, many or a class for expanded clones.

TRBV14	TRBJ2-6	.	.	CASSPILGTGANVLTF	TGTGCCAGCAGCCCAATCCTGGGGACTGGGGCCAACGTCCTGACTTTC
TRBV10-3	TRBJ2-7	TRBD1	.	CAISDYGQGIPYEQYF	TGTGCCATCAGTGACTACGGACAGGGAATCCCCTACGAGCAGTACTTC
TRBV29-1	TRBJ2-5	.	.	CSVLTGQETQYF	TGCAGCGTTCTGACAGGACAAGAGACCCAGTACTTC
TRBV29-1	TRBJ2-4	.	.	CSAQSSTIQYF	TGCAGCGCCCAGTCGAGTACCATTCAGTACTTC
TRBV4-1	TRBJ2-1	.	.	CASSQGGIVLVDEQFF	TGCGCCAGCAGCCAAGGTGGGATTGTCCTCGTCGATGAGCAGTTCTTC
TRBV9	TRBJ1-4	.	.	CASSNGAVNEKLFF	TGTGCCAGCAGCAATGGGGCCGTTAATGAAAAACTGTTTTTT
TRBV7-2	TRBJ2-2	TRBD2	.	CASSLAGPSGRYTGELFF	TGTGCCAGCAGCTTAGCGGGTCCTAGCGGGAGGTACACCGGGGAGCTGTTTTTT
TRBV5-4	TRBJ2-7	.	.	CASSFSNYEQYF	TGTGCCAGCAGCTTCTCGAACTACGAGCAGTACTTC
TRBV7-6	TRBJ2-1	.	once	CASSTSPRGSSYNEQFF	TGTGCCAGCAGCACCTCTCCGCGGGGCAGCTCCTACAATGAGCAGTTCTTC
TRBV2	TRBJ2-1	.	.	CASKGRRGPYNEQFF	TGTGCCAGCAAGGGCAGGCGGGGGCCCTACAATGAGCAGTTCTTC
TRBV21-1	TRBJ2-7	.	.	CASSKGRAPGAYEQYF	TGTGCCAGCAGCAAAGGGAGGGCACCGGGGGCCTACGAGCAGTACTTC
TRBV11-2	TRBJ2-5	TRBD2	.	CASSLGLAGVGETQYF	TGTGCCAGCAGCCTGGGACTAGCGGGAGTAGGAGAGACCCAGTACTTC
TRBV6-5	TRBJ1-5	.	.	CASSSSRNQPQHF	TGTGCCAGCAGTTCTTCACGCAATCAGCCCCAGCATTTT
TRBV18	TRBJ2-1	.	once	CASSGGPLTYNEQFF	TGTGCCAGCTCAGGCGGCCCCCTTACCTACAATGAGCAGTTCTTC
TRBV7-9	TRBJ2-2	TRBD1	.	CASRMTGDTGELFF	TGTGCCAGCAGGATGACAGGGGACACCGGGGAGCTGTTTTTT
TRBV27	TRBJ1-1	TRBD1	once	CALQGGVHTEAFF	TGTGCCCTCCAGGGGGGGGTGCACACTGAAGCTTTCTTT
TRBV15	TRBJ2-3	.	.	CATSRGRRDTQYF	TGTGCCACCAGCAGAGGCCGTCGGGATACGCAGTATTTT
TRBV5-8	TRBJ2-5	.	.	CASSFVAATQETQYF	TGTGCCAGCAGCTTCGTAGCGGCAACGCAAGAGACCCAGTACTTC
TRBV6-5	TRBJ1-2	TRBD1	.	CASRPGTAAGYTF	TGTGCCAGCAGACCCGGGACAGCGGCTGGCTACACCTTC
TRBV25-1	TRBJ2-1	.	.	CASRTGNEQFF	TGTGCCAGCAGGACGGGCAATGAGCAGTTCTTC
TRBV4-2	TRBJ2-2	.	.	CASSALDREGTGELFF	TGTGCCAGCAGCGCCCTGGACAGGGAGGGCACCGGGGAGCTGTTTTTT
TRBV7-2	TRBJ2-7	TRBD2	.	CASSYTGLAGAQQYF	TGTGCCAGCAGTTATACCGGACTAGCGGGAGCACAACAGTACTTC
TRBV4-3	TRBJ2-2	.	.	CASSQKLALTGELFF	TGCGCCAGCAGCCAGAAACTAGCTCTCACCGGGGAGCTGTTTTTT
TRBV28	TRBJ2-1	.	.	CASSAAGTPYNEQFF	TGTGCCAGCAGCGCCGCGGGAACGCCCTACAATGAGCAGTTCTTC
TRBV6-5	TRBJ2-7	.	.	CASSLQVGSYEQYF	TGTGCCAGCAGTTTACAGGTTGGGTCCTACGAGCAGTACTTC
TRBV2	TRBJ1-2	.	.	CASSEGRGLDNYGYTF	TGTGCCAGCAGTGAAGGGAGAGGGCTGGATAACTATGGCTACACCTTC
TRBV7-3	TRBJ2-1	.	.	CASSQNEVTEQFF	TGTGCCAGCAGCCAAAACGAGGTCACTGAGCAGTTCTTC
TRBV7-9	TRBJ2-7	.	.	CASSSAYEQYF	TGTGCCAGCAGCTCGGCCTACGAGCAGTACTTC
TRBV29-1	TRBJ2-2	.	once	CSVEWAETGPNTGELFF	TGCAGCGTTGAATGGGCCGAGACAGGTCCGAACACCGGGGAGCTGTTTTTT
TRBV6-5	TRBJ1-1	.	once	CASSYQGGGNTEAFF	TGTGCCAGCAGTTACCAAGGAGGAGGGAACACTGAAGCTTTCTTT
TRBV7-2	TRBJ2-1	TRBD2	.	CASSSGTSWYNEQFF	TGTGCCAGCAGTTCCGGGACTAGTTGGTACAATGAGCAGTTCTTC
TRBV7-9	TRBJ2-3	TRBD2	.	CASSLVRTSGIADTQYF	TGTGCCAGCAGCTTAGTAAGGACTAGCGGGATAGCAGATACGCAGTATTTT
TRBV5-4	TRBJ1-1	.	.	CASSLGGTGNTEAFF	TGTGCCAGCAGCTTGGGTGGGACGGGGAACACTGAAGCTTTCTTT
TRBV9	TRBJ2-2	.	once	CASSEDGDSTGELFF	TGTGCCAGCAGCGAGGACGGGGACTCCACCGGGGAGCTGTTTTTT
TRBV28	TRBJ1-2	TRBD1	.	CASSHRDRVNYGYTF	TGTGCCAGCAGTCACCGGGACAGGGTGAACTATGGCTACACCTTC
TRBV28	TRBJ2-1	.	.	CASSLPQLSYNEQFF	TGTGCCAGCAGTTTACCCCAGCTCTCCTACAATGAGCAGTTCTTC
TRBV19	TRBJ2-7	.	.	CASSNPKTAFYEQYF	TGTGCCAGTAGTAACCCAAAGACAGCCTTCTACGAGCAGTACTTC
TRBV25-1	TRBJ2-5	.	.	CASSGGLLQETQYF	TGTGCCAGCAGTGGGGGTCTCCTCCAAGAGACCCAGTACTTC
TRBV18	TRBJ2-7	.	.	CASSPADRRGEQYF	TGTGCCAGCTCACCAGCGGACAGACGAGGCGAGCAGTACTTC
TRBV6-6	TRBJ1-5	.	.	CASSYSGDQPQHF	TGTGCCAGCAGTTATTCTGGGGATCAGCCCCAGCATTTT
TRBV2	TRBJ2-5	.	.	CASSEALPEKTQYF	TGTGCCAGCAGTGAAGCGCTTCCGGAGAAGACCCAGTACTTC
TRBV19	TRBJ2-7	.	.	CASIRFSVTYEQYF	TGTGCCAGTATCAGGTTCTCGGTAACCTACGAGCAGTACTTC
TRBV30	TRBJ1-3	.	few	CAWSVQAYSGNTIYF	TGTGCCTGGAGTGTACAGGCCTACTCTGGAAACACCATATATTTT
TRBV11-2	TRBJ2-3	TRBD2	once	CASSSTAGVADTQYF	TGTGCCAGCAGCTCGACAGCGGGAGTCGCAGATACGCAGTATTTT
TRBV27	TRBJ2-3	TRBD2	once	CASLKLGLAGGRTDTQYF	TGTGCCAGCCTTAAGTTGGGACTAGCGGGAGGAAGGACAGATACGCAGTATTTT
TRBV30	TRBJ1-5	.	few	CAWSQGAYSNQPQHF	TGTGCCTGGAGCCAAGGGGCTTACAGCAATCAGCCCCAGCATTTT